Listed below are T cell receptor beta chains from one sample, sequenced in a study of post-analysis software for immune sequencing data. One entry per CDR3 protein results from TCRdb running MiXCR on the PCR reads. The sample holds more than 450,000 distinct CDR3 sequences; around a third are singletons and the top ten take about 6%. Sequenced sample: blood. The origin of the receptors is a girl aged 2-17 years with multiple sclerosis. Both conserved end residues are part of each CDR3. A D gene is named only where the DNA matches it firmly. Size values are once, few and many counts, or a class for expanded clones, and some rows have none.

CDR3nt: TGTGCCAGCAGCATCAATAGCAATCAGCCCCAGCATTTT; CDR3aa: CASSINSNQPQHF; v_gene: TRBV6-5; abundance: -; j_gene: TRBJ1-5; d_gene: -
CDR3nt: TGTGCCAGCAGTTTTCAGGGGTTTTATGGCTACACCTTC; CDR3aa: CASSFQGFYGYTF; v_gene: TRBV12-3/TRBV12-4; abundance: few; j_gene: TRBJ1-2; d_gene: -
CDR3nt: TGTGCCAGCAGTTACTCGCCCTTCCTGGGGGGAGACAGGGACAATTCACCCCTCCACTTT; CDR3aa: CASSYSPFLGGDRDNSPLHF; v_gene: TRBV6-5; abundance: -; j_gene: TRBJ1-6; d_gene: TRBD1
CDR3nt: TGTGCCAGTAGTATTAGCCGGGATCAGCCCCAGCATTTT; CDR3aa: CASSISRDQPQHF; v_gene: TRBV19; abundance: -; j_gene: TRBJ1-5; d_gene: -
CDR3nt: TGCAGTGCTAGACGGACTAGCGGGGTAAGCTCCTACGAGCAGTACTTC; CDR3aa: CSARRTSGVSSYEQYF; v_gene: TRBV20-1; abundance: -; j_gene: TRBJ2-7; d_gene: TRBD2
CDR3nt: TGTGCCAGCAGCTCCATTCTTTCTAGCTCCTATAATTCACCCCTCCACTTT; CDR3aa: CASSSILSSSYNSPLHF; v_gene: TRBV7-2; abundance: few; j_gene: TRBJ1-6; d_gene: -
CDR3nt: TGCGCCAGCAGCTTGGGCGTAACAGGAAACTATGGCTACACCTTC; CDR3aa: CASSLGVTGNYGYTF; v_gene: TRBV5-1; abundance: few; j_gene: TRBJ1-2; d_gene: -
CDR3nt: TGCGCCAGCAGCGCCGGTCCGGGAGTGAGGGGGGTCGAGACCCAGTACTTC; CDR3aa: CASSAGPGVRGVETQYF; v_gene: TRBV5-1; abundance: -; j_gene: TRBJ2-5; d_gene: -
CDR3nt: TGTGCCAGCAGTTTAGCGGGATGGGGGCGAATCTCCTATGGCTACACCTTC; CDR3aa: CASSLAGWGRISYGYTF; v_gene: TRBV12-3/TRBV12-4; abundance: -; j_gene: TRBJ1-2; d_gene: -
CDR3nt: TGCAGTGCTAGAGATTCCGGGGTCGGTGGGGCCAACGTCCTGACTTTC; CDR3aa: CSARDSGVGGANVLTF; v_gene: TRBV20-1; abundance: few; j_gene: TRBJ2-6; d_gene: -
CDR3nt: TGCGCCAGCAGCTTGGAGGGGGGAAATGAGCAGTTCTTC; CDR3aa: CASSLEGGNEQFF; v_gene: TRBV5-1; abundance: many; j_gene: TRBJ2-1; d_gene: -
CDR3nt: TGTGCCAGCGGGACAATCTCTGGGGCCAACGTCCTGACTTTC; CDR3aa: CASGTISGANVLTF; v_gene: TRBV25-1; abundance: once; j_gene: TRBJ2-6; d_gene: -
CDR3nt: TGCGCCAGCAGCTTGGGCGGGACTAGTGACTTTAGAACGGATACGCAGTATTTT; CDR3aa: CASSLGGTSDFRTDTQYF; v_gene: TRBV5-1; abundance: -; j_gene: TRBJ2-3; d_gene: TRBD2
CDR3nt: TGTGCCAGCAGCCAAGATCAGGGCTACGAGCAGTACTTC; CDR3aa: CASSQDQGYEQYF; v_gene: TRBV4-1; abundance: -; j_gene: TRBJ2-7; d_gene: -
CDR3nt: TGTGCCAGCAGTCCGCTTGACAGGAGCTCCTACGAGCAGTACTTC; CDR3aa: CASSPLDRSSYEQYF; v_gene: TRBV28; abundance: -; j_gene: TRBJ2-7; d_gene: -
CDR3nt: TGTGCCAGCAGTCCGGTTGGGCACACCGGGGAGCTGTTTTTT; CDR3aa: CASSPVGHTGELFF; v_gene: TRBV27; abundance: -; j_gene: TRBJ2-2; d_gene: -
CDR3nt: TGCAGTGCTAGAGATGCAAGATCTACGCAGTATTTT; CDR3aa: CSARDARSTQYF; v_gene: TRBV20-1; abundance: few; j_gene: TRBJ2-3; d_gene: -
CDR3nt: TGTGCCAGCGCTGGACTAGGCTGCTACGAGCAGTACTTC; CDR3aa: CASAGLGCYEQYF; v_gene: TRBV6-5; abundance: -; j_gene: TRBJ2-7; d_gene: TRBD2
CDR3nt: TGCAGTGCTAGAGAGACAGGGGGTAGCACTGAAGCTTTCTTT; CDR3aa: CSARETGGSTEAFF; v_gene: TRBV20-1; abundance: once; j_gene: TRBJ1-1; d_gene: TRBD1
CDR3nt: TGTGCCAGCAGCGTAGAAGGGCGCCCGAGCAACAATGAGCAGTTCTTC; CDR3aa: CASSVEGRPSNNEQFF; v_gene: TRBV9; abundance: -; j_gene: TRBJ2-1; d_gene: -
CDR3nt: TGTGCCAGCAGTTACGGGGGATCCGGTAACTATGGCTACACCTTC; CDR3aa: CASSYGGSGNYGYTF; v_gene: TRBV6-2/TRBV6-3; abundance: -; j_gene: TRBJ1-2; d_gene: -
CDR3nt: TGCAGCGTTGGGGGACAGCCTGTTCCTGATACGCAGTATTTT; CDR3aa: CSVGGQPVPDTQYF; v_gene: TRBV29-1; abundance: -; j_gene: TRBJ2-3; d_gene: TRBD1
CDR3nt: TGTGCCAGCAGTGATCCAGGGACCTACGAGCAGTACTTC; CDR3aa: CASSDPGTYEQYF; v_gene: TRBV28; abundance: few; j_gene: TRBJ2-7; d_gene: -
CDR3nt: TGTGCCAGCAGCTCGCTAGCGGGGAGAGAAGGGGAAAACATTCAGTACTTC; CDR3aa: CASSSLAGREGENIQYF; v_gene: TRBV7-8; abundance: -; j_gene: TRBJ2-4; d_gene: TRBD2
CDR3nt: TGCGCCGGGGGGGGCAAAGAGACCCAGTACTTC; CDR3aa: CAGGGKETQYF; v_gene: TRBV20-1; abundance: few; j_gene: TRBJ2-5; d_gene: TRBD2
CDR3nt: TGTGCCAGCAGCGACGCCCCACACCTACTAGCGGGGGGCGTAGAGACCCAGTACTTC; CDR3aa: CASSDAPHLLAGGVETQYF; v_gene: TRBV9; abundance: few; j_gene: TRBJ2-5; d_gene: TRBD2
CDR3nt: TGCAGTGCTAGAGCCCGCGGCTATGGTTTGGGCGAGCAGTTCTTC; CDR3aa: CSARARGYGLGEQFF; v_gene: TRBV20-1; abundance: -; j_gene: TRBJ2-1; d_gene: -
CDR3nt: TGTGCCAGCAGTCGCCGGCCCGGTGGCTATGGCTACACCTTC; CDR3aa: CASSRRPGGYGYTF; v_gene: TRBV3-1; abundance: few; j_gene: TRBJ1-2; d_gene: -
CDR3nt: TGCGCCAGCAGCTTCGACAGGGGAGATGAGCAGTACTTC; CDR3aa: CASSFDRGDEQYF; v_gene: TRBV5-1; abundance: once; j_gene: TRBJ2-5; d_gene: TRBD1
CDR3nt: TGCAGCGTTAAAGGGGGTTCAGATACGCAGTATTTT; CDR3aa: CSVKGGSDTQYF; v_gene: TRBV29-1; abundance: few; j_gene: TRBJ2-3; d_gene: -
CDR3nt: TGCAGTGTCCAACTAGCGGGCTCCTACAATGAGCAGTTCTTC; CDR3aa: CSVQLAGSYNEQFF; v_gene: TRBV20-1; abundance: few; j_gene: TRBJ2-1; d_gene: TRBD2
CDR3nt: TGCAGCGCTAGAGATGGGCGGGGAGGTCCAGATACGCAGTATTTT; CDR3aa: CSARDGRGGPDTQYF; v_gene: TRBV20-1; abundance: -; j_gene: TRBJ2-3; d_gene: -
CDR3nt: TGTGCCAGCAGCTTAGTTACGGGGGGGGCCGGTGAGCAGTTCTTC; CDR3aa: CASSLVTGGAGEQFF; v_gene: TRBV7-6; abundance: -; j_gene: TRBJ2-1; d_gene: TRBD2
CDR3nt: TGTGCCAGCAGCCCTCAGGGGGGGGGTGGCTCACCCCTCCACTTT; CDR3aa: CASSPQGGGGSPLHF; v_gene: TRBV9; abundance: -; j_gene: TRBJ1-6; d_gene: TRBD1
CDR3nt: TGTGCCACCAGCAGAGACCCGGGACACCCGAACACTGAAGCTTTCTTT; CDR3aa: CATSRDPGHPNTEAFF; v_gene: TRBV15; abundance: few; j_gene: TRBJ1-1; d_gene: -
CDR3nt: TGTGCCAGCAGTGTACGGGTCTCAAGCTCCTACGAGCAGTACTTC; CDR3aa: CASSVRVSSSYEQYF; v_gene: TRBV6-1; abundance: few; j_gene: TRBJ2-7; d_gene: -
CDR3nt: TGCGCCAGCAGCCAAGAACAGGCCGGTGGTAGCGGGGGCCAAGAGACCCAGTACTTC; CDR3aa: CASSQEQAGGSGGQETQYF; v_gene: TRBV4-1; abundance: few; j_gene: TRBJ2-5; d_gene: TRBD2